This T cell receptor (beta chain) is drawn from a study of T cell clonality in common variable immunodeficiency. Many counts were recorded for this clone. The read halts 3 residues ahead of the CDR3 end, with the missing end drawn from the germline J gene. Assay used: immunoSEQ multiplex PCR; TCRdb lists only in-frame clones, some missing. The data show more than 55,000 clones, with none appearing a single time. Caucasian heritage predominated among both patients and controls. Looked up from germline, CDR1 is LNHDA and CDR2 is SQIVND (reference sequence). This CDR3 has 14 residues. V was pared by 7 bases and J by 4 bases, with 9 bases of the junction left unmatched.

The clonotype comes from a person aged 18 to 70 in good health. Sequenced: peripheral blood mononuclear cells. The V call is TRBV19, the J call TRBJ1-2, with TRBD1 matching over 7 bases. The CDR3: CASTAKGDSYGYTF. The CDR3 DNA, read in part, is TGTGCCAGTACCGCTAAAGGGGACAGCTATGGC.